This T cell receptor (beta chain) appears in the sequencing data of a study of T cell responses to AZD1222 COVID-19 vaccine. Regarding the study as a whole: Repertoire collection took place solely once the T cell response had peaked. Spike-specific TCRs gained breadth and depth after people received two AZD1222 doses.

This CDR3 is 14 amino acids long. V gave up 6 bases and J gave up 5 bases; unmatched junction bases: 9. CDR1 is LNHDA and CDR2 is SQIVND in the germline V gene (reference sequence). A word on this clone: The target antigen is unknown.

Profiling relied on immunoSEQ multiplex PCR, and the TCRdb table lists in-frame clones only, not all of them. This sample has about 180,000 clones, with 70% to 90% found just once. This TCR was recovered from an adult who received the AZD1222 COVID-19 vaccine. The source material was peripheral blood, sampled 28 days after the second AZD1222 dose. The chain combines TRBV19 with TRBJ1-2; TRBD1 matches 7 bases. In DNA, the CDR3 is TGTGCCAGTAGAACCTTGGACAGGCGTTATGGCTACACCTTC. This translates into CASRTLDRRYGYTF.